This TCR beta chain was retrieved from a study of cytomegalovirus exposure and HLA in healthy donors. Study findings and constraints: As confirmed in vitro, a few CMV-associated chains were specific for CMV antigens. Further analysis was carried out later, and it showed several of the most significant clusters appearing linked to common viral pathogens. A later analysis associated approximately 17,000 TCR beta sequences with HLA alleles at a 0.05 false discovery rate.

PCR used 60 Vbeta primers and 13 Jbeta primers. TCRdb's table, derived via immunoSEQ multiplex PCR, lists solely in-frame clones and lacks some. Of 150,000 to 200,000 clones listed, 82% are singletons. As concerns this clone: Its antigen is still unknown.

CDR1 is MDHEN, CDR2 SYDVKM, per germline. The CDR3 has 15 amino acids. After removal of 1 base from V and 5 bases from J, the junction contained 7 bases not matched to a gene. This chain connects TRBV28 to TRBJ1-1, with TRBD1 identical over 7 bases. The clonotype originates from a girl aged 10 to 17 in good health and CMV-seropositive. Sequencing used PBMCs. The CDR3 spells CASSLSAGGLTEAFF. In DNA, the CDR3 is TGTGCCAGCAGTTTATCGGCAGGGGGTTTGACTGAAGCTTTCTTT.